Sequencing of this T cell receptor (beta chain) was carried out in a study of post-analysis software for immune sequencing data (dated by TCRdb to the mid-2010s). The study in broad terms: Recorded disease courses included relapsing-remitting, secondary progressive and progressive-relapsing multiple sclerosis, with some patients lacking subtype annotation. The patient repertoires were set against around ten previously published healthy control repertoires from donors whose ages ranged from about 6 to 27 years. A subset of samples was prepared in parallel using single-end sample barcoding, then pooled and co-amplified after Illumina adapter ligation.

This clonotype was seen only a few times. The antigen it binds to is not known. The record has no base qualities; no much larger clone is one base away. CDR1 and CDR2 are read off the germline V gene as SNHLY and FYNNEI. From the cysteine through the phenylalanine, the CDR3 covers 13 amino acids. The sequence is cut down to CDR3 DNA, 39 bases in frame from base 1. V is shortened by 10 bases, J by 0 bases, and the region joining them spans 13 bases. Receptor libraries were prepared by PCR. Reads for this sample came from an Illumina HiSeq 2500. To reduce PCR and sequencing biases, unique molecular identifiers were built into the TCR beta cDNA libraries. Roughly 0.5 million cDNA molecules were obtained per 1 to 10 million input T cells, so each molecule approximated one T cell. The patient libraries were prepared and sequenced with the same protocol used for the earlier healthy control dataset. Within a given batch, samples were prepared together, multiplexed and sequenced on the same HiSeq lane. Per the original workflow: MIGEC was used to process the raw barcoded reads, and molecular identifier groups with only a single read were discarded before consensus assembly and CDR3 extraction. VDJtools was used for post-analysis of the clonotype tables, and diversity was normalized by down-sampling every dataset to the size of the smallest sample. Repertoire overlap clustering matched CDR3 amino acid but not nucleotide sequences to correct batch-related cross-sample contamination. TCRdb trimmed public reads at Q25 via fastp, called clones via MiXCR and kept in-frame beta chains. Each record represents a unique CDR3 protein, reported with the most common genes and DNA among its rows. TCRdb assigned the V and J calls; the authors' analysis was not used. This sample gives hundreds of thousands of distinct CDR3 sequences in total; around 27% of them show up just once. The ten largest clones capture around 0.56% of the sample.

To demonstrate the VDJtools post-analysis software, TCR beta repertoires were profiled from the peripheral blood of roughly 12 young patients with multiple sclerosis. The patients with multiple sclerosis were children and adolescents between about 6 and 17 years of age. The research as a whole found: Normalized Chao1 diversity was significantly lower in multiple sclerosis patients than controls, suggesting substantial peripheral T-cell clonal expansion. Direct clustering with F measure showed strong co-clustering of samples prepared in the same batch, prompting a batch-effect correction. The control group was slightly older than the multiple sclerosis patient group. Significantly higher frequencies in patients than in controls were found for roughly five TRBV segments, including TRBV5-6, TRBV5-1 and TRBV20-1.

The sequence derives from a girl aged 10-17 years with multiple sclerosis. The sample taken for sequencing was blood. The chain is made from TRBV2 and TRBJ2-7, and possibly TRBD2, on 6 matching bases. CDR3 protein: CATERGNSYEQYF. The nucleotide sequence reads as follows: TGTGCCACTGAACGCGGGAACTCCTACGAGCAGTACTTC.